The subject of this entry is one TCR beta chain. Its antigen remains unidentified. One base away there is no much larger clone; base qualities are not given. This sample includes further DNA sequences coding for the same CDR3. The donors were healthy, HIV-negative adults with no recently reported acute infections or vaccinations. Only Caucasian adults living in Nashville, Tennessee, USA were represented among the donors. CD4+ T cells were enriched through magnetic negative selection, after which naive cells were positively selected on CD45RA and the remaining negative fraction served as the memory subset. After blood collection by leukapheresis, PBMCs were isolated using Ficoll-Histopaque density gradient centrifugation and then cryopreserved in the vapor phase of liquid nitrogen. Analytical flow cytometry was used to check the purity and quantity of each magnetically sorted T cell population. Each sorted fraction had its genomic DNA isolated and then quantified by UV absorbance on a Nanodrop 2000c.

The sample comes from a study of shared clonotypes between healthy human individuals (dated by TCRdb to 2018 to 2021). As for the study more broadly: Three men and two women, aged 18 to 49 years, made up the cohort. Per donor, three plates each were used for CD4 naive and CD4 memory, two for CD8 naive, and one for CD8 memory. To estimate repertoire size and how much clonotype sharing occurs between individuals, the study deeply sequenced the blood TCR repertoires of several healthy adults. To increase sequencing depth and limit assay-specific biases, different laboratories used diverse techniques to prepare libraries and sequence TCR repertoires. Leukapheresis yielded between about 0.94 and 8.9 billion PBMCs per donor. General findings and caveats noted by the study authors: Pairwise subsampling led to the expectation that sequencing depth would affect the degree of clonotype sharing among donors. Estimated clonotype richness was generally larger for naive than for memory subsets. Because the study included a small number of donors, the genetic and exposure-history diversity represented was limited. Sampling was restricted to blood, and TCR repertoires in tissue are likely to differ from TCR repertoires in blood. Compared with non-shared clonotypes, the clonotypes found in all four sorted-subset donors had higher generation probabilities. Rarefaction of sorted-subset datasets indicated incomplete sequencing despite the large sequencing depth. Across a few donors, roughly 5.1% of naive CD4, approximately 3.5% of naive CD8, about 2.3% of memory CD4, and approximately 0.42% of memory CD8 clonotypes were shared.

Using the deep immunoSEQ assay, multiplex PCR amplified TCR CDR3 regions from genomic DNA. Extracted genomic DNA from each cell subset was spread evenly across all wells of several immunoSEQ 96-well plates, with each plate serving as a replicate. Each replicate PCR for sorted subsets received approximately 220 ng genomic DNA, equal to roughly 29,000 T cell genomes. Purified libraries were quantified with a Qubit 3.0 fluorometer, sized on a Bioanalyzer 2100, and re-quantified with the KAPA Library Quantification kit. Each immunoSEQ 96-well plate was sequenced on its own single-read 150-cycle Illumina NextSeq 550 flow cell. Under the source paper's analysis protocol: Because the immunoSEQ output held only junctional sequences and lacked quality scores, the filtering could not match the filtering applied to full-length reads. Sequences were annotated with PyIR, a Python wrapper for IgBLAST v1.9, using IMGT germline references to assign V/J genes and CDR3. Reads were filtered out if the reads had weak V/J assignments (E-value above 1e-6), no CDR3, stop codons, out-of-frame junctions, or ambiguous translated residues. A V3J clonotype was defined by an identical inferred V gene, J gene, and CDR3 amino acid sequence. To compute the percentage overlap between repertoires, the number of shared unique clonotypes was divided by the size of the smaller repertoire. Richness of each repertoire was evaluated using RTK rarefaction, the Chao1 estimator, and Recon v2.1 estimates of unobserved clonotypes. OLGA was used to compute generation probabilities for all TCRbeta clonotypes that the gDNA method yielded from a few donors. This immuneACCESS table, as held by TCRdb, lists in-frame sequences with V and J called but not all clones. Of the missing ones, under half trace to an unresolved V gene in checked studies; the others have no known cause. V and J calls and clone size are as listed in that table; D and trimming were resolved from the DNA. Here the sample has more than 550,000 clones; roughly two thirds occur a single time. Clones ranked in the top ten supply under 2% of the sample.

In the germline V gene, CDR1 corresponds to SQVTM and CDR2 to ANQGSEA. Including cysteine and phenylalanine, the CDR3 has 13 amino acids. The DNA shown is the 39-base CDR3, in frame from base 1. Clipping removes 6 bases from V and 5 bases from J, with 4 as the unmatched junction base count. The receptor comes from a woman aged 25 to 39 in good health. The chain employs TRBV29-1 and TRBJ2-2; the central 9 bases match TRBD1. The specimen sequenced was memory CD4+ T cells sorted from blood. In the paper's terms, the cell subset or site label means: CD45RA-negative fraction. CDR3 sequence: CSVDRGGTGELFF. The nucleotides are TGCAGCGTGGACAGGGGAGGGACCGGGGAGCTGTTTTTT.